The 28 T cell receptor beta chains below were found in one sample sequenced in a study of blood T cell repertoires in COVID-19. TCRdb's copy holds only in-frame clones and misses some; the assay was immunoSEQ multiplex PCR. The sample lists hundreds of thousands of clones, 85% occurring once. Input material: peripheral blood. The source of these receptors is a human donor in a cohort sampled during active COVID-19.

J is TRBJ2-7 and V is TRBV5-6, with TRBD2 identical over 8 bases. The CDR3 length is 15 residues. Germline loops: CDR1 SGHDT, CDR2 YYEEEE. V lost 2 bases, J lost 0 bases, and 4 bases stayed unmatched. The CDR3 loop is CASSFQRGPSYEQYF. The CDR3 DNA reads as TGTGCCAGCAGCTTTCAGCGGGGGCCCTCCTACGAGCAGTACTTC.

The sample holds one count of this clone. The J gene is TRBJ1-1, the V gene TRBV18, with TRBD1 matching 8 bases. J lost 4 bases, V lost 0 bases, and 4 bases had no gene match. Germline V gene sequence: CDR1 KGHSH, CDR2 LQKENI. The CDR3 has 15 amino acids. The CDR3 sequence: CASSPPPRGPTEAFF. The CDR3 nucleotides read TGTGCCAGCTCACCACCGCCCAGGGGGCCCACTGAAGCTTTCTTT.

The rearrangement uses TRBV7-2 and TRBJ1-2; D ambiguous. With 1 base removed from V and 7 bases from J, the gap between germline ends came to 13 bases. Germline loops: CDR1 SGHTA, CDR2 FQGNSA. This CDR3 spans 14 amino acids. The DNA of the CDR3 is TGTGCCAGCAGCTTAGTAGTGACTAGGTTTGGCTACACCTTC. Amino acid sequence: CASSLVVTRFGYTF. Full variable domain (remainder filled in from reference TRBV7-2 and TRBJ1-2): GAGVSQSPSNKVTEKGKDVELRCDPISGHTALYWYRQSLGQGLEFLIYFQGNSAPDKSGLPSDRFSAERTGGSVSTLTIQRTQQEDSAVYLCASSLVVTRFGYTFGSGTRLTVV.

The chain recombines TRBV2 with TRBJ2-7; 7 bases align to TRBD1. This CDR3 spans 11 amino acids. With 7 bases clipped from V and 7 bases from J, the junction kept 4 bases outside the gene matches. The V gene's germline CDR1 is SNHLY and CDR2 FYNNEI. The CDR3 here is CASKGAREQYF. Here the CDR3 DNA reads TGTGCCAGCAAGGGGGCGAGGGAGCAGTACTTC.

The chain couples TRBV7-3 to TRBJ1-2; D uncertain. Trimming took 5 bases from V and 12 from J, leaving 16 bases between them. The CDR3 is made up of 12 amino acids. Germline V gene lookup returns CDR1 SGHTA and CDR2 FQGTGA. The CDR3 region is CASSLTIRSNTF. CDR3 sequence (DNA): TGTGCCAGCAGCCTCACTATTCGGTCTAACACCTTC.

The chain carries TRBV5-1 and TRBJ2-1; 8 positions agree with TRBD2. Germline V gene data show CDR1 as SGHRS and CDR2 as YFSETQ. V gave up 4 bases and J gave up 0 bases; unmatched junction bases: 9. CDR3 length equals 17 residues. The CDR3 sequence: CASSPTLAGNSYNEQFF. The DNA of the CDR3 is TGCGCCAGCAGCCCGACGTTAGCGGGGAACTCCTACAATGAGCAGTTCTTC.

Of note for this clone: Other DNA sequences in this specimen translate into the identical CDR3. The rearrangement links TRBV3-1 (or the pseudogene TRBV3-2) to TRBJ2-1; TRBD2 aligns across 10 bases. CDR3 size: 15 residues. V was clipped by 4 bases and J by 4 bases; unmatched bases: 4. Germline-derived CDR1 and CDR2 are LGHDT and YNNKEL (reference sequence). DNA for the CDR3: TGTGCCAGCAGCCCTAGCGGGGGCCTGTACAATGAGCAGTTCTTC. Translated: CASSPSGGLYNEQFF.

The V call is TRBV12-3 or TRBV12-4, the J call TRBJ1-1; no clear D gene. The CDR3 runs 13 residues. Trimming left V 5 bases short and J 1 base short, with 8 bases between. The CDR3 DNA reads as TGTGCCAGCAGTGTATCAGAGAACACTGAAGCTTTCTTT. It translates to CASSVSENTEAFF.

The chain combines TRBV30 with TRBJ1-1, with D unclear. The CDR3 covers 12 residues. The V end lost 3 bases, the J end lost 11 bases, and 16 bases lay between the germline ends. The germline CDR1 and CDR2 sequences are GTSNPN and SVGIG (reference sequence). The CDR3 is CAWSDTRVSAFF. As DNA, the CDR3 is TGTGCCTGGAGCGACACGAGGGTATCGGCTTTCTTT.

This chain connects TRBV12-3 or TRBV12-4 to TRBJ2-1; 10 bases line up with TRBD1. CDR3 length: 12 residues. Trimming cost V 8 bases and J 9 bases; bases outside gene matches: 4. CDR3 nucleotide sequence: TGTGCCAGCTGCGACAGGGGGCGTGAGCAGTTCTTC. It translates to CASCDRGREQFF.

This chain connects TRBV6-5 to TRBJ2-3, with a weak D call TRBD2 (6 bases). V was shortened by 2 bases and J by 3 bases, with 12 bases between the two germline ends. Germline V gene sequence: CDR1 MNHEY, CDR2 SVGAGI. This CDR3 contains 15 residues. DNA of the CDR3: TGTGCCAGCAGTTACGGAGTGGGGGGAACAGATACGCAGTATTTT. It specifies CASSYGVGGTDTQYF.

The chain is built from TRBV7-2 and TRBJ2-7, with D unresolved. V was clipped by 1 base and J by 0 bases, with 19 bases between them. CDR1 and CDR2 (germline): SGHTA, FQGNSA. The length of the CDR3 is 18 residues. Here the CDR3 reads CASSLERNQELYSYEQYF. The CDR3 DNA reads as TGTGCCAGCAGCTTAGAGAGAAATCAAGAACTATACTCCTACGAGCAGTACTTC.

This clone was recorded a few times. For the CDR3, the DNA is TGTGCCAGCAGCTTGGAGCGGGGAGGGAACACCGGGGAGCTGTTTTTT. Protein product: CASSLERGGNTGELFF. V and J are TRBV5-4 and TRBJ2-2; 7 bases are shared with TRBD2. The trim removed 0 bases at V and 1 base at J, leaving 3 bases unmatched. From germline, CDR1 is SGHNT and CDR2 YYREEE (reference sequence). This CDR3 has 16 residues.

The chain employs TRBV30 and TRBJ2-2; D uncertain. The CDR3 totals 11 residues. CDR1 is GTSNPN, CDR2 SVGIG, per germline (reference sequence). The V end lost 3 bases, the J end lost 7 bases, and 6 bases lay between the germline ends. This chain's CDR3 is CAWRSYGELFF. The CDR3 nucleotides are TGTGCCTGGAGATCGTACGGGGAGCTGTTTTTT. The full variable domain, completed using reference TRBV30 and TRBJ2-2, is SQTIHQWPATLVQPVGSPLSLECTVEGTSNPNLYWYRQAAGRGLQLLFYSVGIGQISSEVPQNLSASRPQDRQFILSSKKLLLSDSGFYLCAWRSYGELFFGEGSRLTVL.

The CDR3 reads CAWARDRGSEKLFF. CDR3 DNA: TGTGCCTGGGCCCGGGACAGGGGCTCGGAAAAACTGTTTTTT. The chain is built from TRBV30 and TRBJ1-4; TRBD1 agrees at 10 bases. Trimming cost V 5 bases and J 8 bases; bases outside gene matches: 8. The CDR3 sequence is 14 residues long. Germline lookup yields CDR1 GTSNPN and CDR2 SVGIG (reference sequence).

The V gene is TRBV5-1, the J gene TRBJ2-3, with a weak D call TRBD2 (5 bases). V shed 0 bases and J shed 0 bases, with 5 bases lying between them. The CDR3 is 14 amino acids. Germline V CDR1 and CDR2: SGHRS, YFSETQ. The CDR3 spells CASSLGTSTDTQYF. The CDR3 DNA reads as TGCGCCAGCAGCTTGGGGACTAGCACAGATACGCAGTATTTT.

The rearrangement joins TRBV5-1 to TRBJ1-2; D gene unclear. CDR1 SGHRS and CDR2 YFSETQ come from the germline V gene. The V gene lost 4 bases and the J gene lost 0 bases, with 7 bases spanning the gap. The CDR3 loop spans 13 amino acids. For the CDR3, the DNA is TGCGCCAGCAGCCCGTCGTCTAACTATGGCTACACCTTC. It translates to CASSPSSNYGYTF.

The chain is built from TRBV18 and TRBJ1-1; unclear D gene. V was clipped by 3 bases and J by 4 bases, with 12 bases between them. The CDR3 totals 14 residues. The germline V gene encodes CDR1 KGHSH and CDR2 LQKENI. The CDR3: CASSPKTHITEAFF. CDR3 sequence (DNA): TGTGCCAGCTCACCGAAAACTCATATCACTGAAGCTTTCTTT.

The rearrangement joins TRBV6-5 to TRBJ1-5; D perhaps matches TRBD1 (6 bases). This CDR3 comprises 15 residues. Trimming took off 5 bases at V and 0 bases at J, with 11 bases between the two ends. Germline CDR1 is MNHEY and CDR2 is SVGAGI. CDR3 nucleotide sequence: TGTGCCAGCAGTAGGGGGACACCTAGCAATCAGCCCCAGCATTTT. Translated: CASSRGTPSNQPQHF.

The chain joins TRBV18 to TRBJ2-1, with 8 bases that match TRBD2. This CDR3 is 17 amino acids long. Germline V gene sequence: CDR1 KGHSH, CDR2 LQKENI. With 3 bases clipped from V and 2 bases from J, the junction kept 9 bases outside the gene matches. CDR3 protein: CASSPTQSGGAYNEQFF. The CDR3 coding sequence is TGTGCCAGCTCACCCACTCAAAGCGGGGGTGCCTACAATGAGCAGTTCTTC.

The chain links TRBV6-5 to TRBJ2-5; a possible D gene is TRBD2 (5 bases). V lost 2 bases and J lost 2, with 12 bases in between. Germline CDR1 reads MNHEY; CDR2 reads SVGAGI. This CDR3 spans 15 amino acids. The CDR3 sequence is CASSYEGRRQETQYF. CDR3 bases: TGTGCCAGCAGTTACGAGGGAAGGAGGCAAGAGACCCAGTACTTC.

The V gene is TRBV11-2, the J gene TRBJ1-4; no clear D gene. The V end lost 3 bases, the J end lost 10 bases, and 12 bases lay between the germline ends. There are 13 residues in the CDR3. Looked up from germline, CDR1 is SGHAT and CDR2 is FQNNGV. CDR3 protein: CASSFLPNIKLFF. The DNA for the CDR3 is TGTGCCAGCAGCTTCCTCCCGAACATAAAACTGTTTTTT.

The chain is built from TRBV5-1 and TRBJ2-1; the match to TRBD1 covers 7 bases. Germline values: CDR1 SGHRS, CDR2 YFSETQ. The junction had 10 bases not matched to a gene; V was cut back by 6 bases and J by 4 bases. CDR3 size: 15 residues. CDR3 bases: TGCGCCAGCACAATCGCCGACAGGGTTTACAATGAGCAGTTCTTC. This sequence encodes CASTIADRVYNEQFF.

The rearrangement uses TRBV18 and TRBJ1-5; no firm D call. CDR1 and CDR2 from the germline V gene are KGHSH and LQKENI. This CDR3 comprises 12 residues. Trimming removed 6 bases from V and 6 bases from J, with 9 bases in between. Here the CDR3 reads CASSPFRQPQHF. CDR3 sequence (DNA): TGTGCCAGCTCTCCATTCCGTCAGCCCCAGCATTTT.

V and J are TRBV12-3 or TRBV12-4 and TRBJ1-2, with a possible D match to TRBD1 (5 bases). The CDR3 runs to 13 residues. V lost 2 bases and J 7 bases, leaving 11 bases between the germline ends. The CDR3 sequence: CASSLMGRGGYTF. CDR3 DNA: TGTGCCAGCAGTTTAATGGGGCGGGGTGGCTACACCTTC.

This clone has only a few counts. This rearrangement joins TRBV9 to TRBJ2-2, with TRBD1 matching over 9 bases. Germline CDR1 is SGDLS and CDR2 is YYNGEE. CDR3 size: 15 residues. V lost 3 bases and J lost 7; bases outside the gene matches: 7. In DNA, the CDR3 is TGTGCCAGCAGCGCGGGGGACAGGGTGTTCGGGGAGCTGTTTTTT. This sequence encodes CASSAGDRVFGELFF.

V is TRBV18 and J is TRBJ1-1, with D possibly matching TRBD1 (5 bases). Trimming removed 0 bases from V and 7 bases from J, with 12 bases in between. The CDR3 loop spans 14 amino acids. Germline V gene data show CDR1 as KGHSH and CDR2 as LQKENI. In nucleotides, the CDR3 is TGTGCCAGCTCACCACCACAGGCCAGGTTTGAAGCTTTCTTT. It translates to CASSPPQARFEAFF.

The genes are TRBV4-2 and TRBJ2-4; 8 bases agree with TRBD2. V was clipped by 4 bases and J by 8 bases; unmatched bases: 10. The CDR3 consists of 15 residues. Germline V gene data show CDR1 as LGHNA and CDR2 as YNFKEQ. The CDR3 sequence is CASSPRVSGVDIQYF. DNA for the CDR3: TGTGCCAGCAGCCCCCGGGTTAGCGGGGTTGACATTCAGTACTTC.